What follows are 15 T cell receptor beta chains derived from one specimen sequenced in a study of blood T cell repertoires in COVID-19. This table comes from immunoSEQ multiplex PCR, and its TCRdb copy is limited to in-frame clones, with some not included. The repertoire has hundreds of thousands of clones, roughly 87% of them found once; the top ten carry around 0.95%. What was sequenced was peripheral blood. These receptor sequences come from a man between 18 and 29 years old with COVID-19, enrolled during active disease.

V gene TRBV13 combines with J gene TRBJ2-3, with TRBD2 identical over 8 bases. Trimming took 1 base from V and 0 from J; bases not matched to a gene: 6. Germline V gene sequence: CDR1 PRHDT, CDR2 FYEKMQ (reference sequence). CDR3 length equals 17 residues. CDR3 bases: TGTGCCAGCAGCTTAGCCGGTAGCGGGGCTAGCACAGATACGCAGTATTTT. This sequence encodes CASSLAGSGASTDTQYF.

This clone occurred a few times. The CDR3 sequence: CASSLFAGNSYNEQFF. The CDR3 DNA sequence: TGTGCCAGCAGTTTATTTGCGGGAAACTCCTACAATGAGCAGTTCTTC. V gene TRBV27 combines with J gene TRBJ2-1, with D maybe TRBD2 (6 bases). The V end lost 1 base, the J end lost 0 bases, and 10 bases lay between the germline ends. The CDR3 totals 16 residues. Looked up from germline, CDR1 is MNHEY and CDR2 is SMNVEV (reference sequence).

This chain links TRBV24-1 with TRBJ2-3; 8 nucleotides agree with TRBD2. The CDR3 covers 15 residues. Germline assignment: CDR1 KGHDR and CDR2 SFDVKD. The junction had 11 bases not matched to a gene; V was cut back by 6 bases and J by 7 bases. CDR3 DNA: TGTGCCACCAGTTTGAGCGGGAGTTCTCAAAATACGCAGTATTTT. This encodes CATSLSGSSQNTQYF.

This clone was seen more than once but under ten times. The CDR3 DNA sequence: TGTGCCAGCAGCTTTGTGGCTAGCGGTAAATACGAGCAGTACTTC. It encodes CASSFVASGKYEQYF. The gene calls are TRBV7-9 and TRBJ2-7, with TRBD2 matching over 7 bases. V lost 3 bases and J lost 4; bases outside the gene matches: 9. This CDR3 spans 15 amino acids. Per the germline V gene, CDR1 is SEHNR and CDR2 is FQNEAQ (reference sequence).

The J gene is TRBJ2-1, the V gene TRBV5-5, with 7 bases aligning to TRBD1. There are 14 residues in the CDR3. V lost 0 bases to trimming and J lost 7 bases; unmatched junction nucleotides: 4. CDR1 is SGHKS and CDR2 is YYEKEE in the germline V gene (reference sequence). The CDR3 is CASSLAQGPNEQFF. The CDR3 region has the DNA TGTGCCAGCAGCTTGGCACAGGGGCCAAATGAGCAGTTCTTC.

The CDR3 DNA is TGTGCCAGCAGACCAGACAGTAGACTAGCGGGAGGCAATGAGCAGTTCTTC. Its protein is CASRPDSRLAGGNEQFF. The rearrangement links TRBV27 to TRBJ2-1, with 13 nucleotides matching TRBD2. The germline gives CDR1 MNHEY, CDR2 SMNVEV (reference sequence). J gave up 6 bases and V 6 bases, and 11 bases lay outside the gene matches. This CDR3 region has 17 residues.

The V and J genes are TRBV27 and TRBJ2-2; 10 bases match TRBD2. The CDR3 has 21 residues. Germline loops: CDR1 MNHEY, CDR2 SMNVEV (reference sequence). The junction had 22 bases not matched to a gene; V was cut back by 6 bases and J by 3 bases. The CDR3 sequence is CASRLTGAGGPVLWDTGELFF. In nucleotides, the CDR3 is TGTGCCAGCAGACTAACGGGAGCGGGAGGGCCGGTATTATGGGACACCGGGGAGCTGTTTTTT.

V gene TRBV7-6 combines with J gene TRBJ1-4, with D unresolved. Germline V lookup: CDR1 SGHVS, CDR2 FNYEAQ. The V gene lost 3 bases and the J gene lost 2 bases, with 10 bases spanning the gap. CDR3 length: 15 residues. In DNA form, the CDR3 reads TGTGCCAGCAGCTTCTCCGCAGGCACTAATGAAAAACTGTTTTTT. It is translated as CASSFSAGTNEKLFF.

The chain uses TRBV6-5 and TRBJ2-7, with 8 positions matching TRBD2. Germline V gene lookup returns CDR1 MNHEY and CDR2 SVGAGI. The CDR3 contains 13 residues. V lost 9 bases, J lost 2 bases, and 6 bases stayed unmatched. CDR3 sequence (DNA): TGTGCCAGTCTGCGGGAGGCCCCCTACGAGCAGTACTTC. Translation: CASLREAPYEQYF.

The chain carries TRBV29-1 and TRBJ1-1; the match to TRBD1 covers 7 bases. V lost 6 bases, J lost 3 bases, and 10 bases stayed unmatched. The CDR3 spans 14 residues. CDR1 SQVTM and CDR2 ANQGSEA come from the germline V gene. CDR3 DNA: TGCAGCGTGGGGTTCCGACAGGGCGACACTGAAGCTTTCTTT. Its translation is CSVGFRQGDTEAFF.

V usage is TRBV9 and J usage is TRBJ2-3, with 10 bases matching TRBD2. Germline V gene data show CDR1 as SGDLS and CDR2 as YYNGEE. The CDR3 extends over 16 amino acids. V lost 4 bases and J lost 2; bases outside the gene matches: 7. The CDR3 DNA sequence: TGTGCCAGCAGCCCTAGCGGGAGAACCCTCACAGATACGCAGTATTTT. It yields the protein CASSPSGRTLTDTQYF.

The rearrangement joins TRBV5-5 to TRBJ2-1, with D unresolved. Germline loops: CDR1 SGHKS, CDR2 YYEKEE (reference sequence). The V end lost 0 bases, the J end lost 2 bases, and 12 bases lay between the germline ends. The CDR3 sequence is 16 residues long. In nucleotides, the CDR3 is TGTGCCAGCAGCTTGGGAACGGCGGTAGCCTACAATGAGCAGTTCTTC. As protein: CASSLGTAVAYNEQFF.

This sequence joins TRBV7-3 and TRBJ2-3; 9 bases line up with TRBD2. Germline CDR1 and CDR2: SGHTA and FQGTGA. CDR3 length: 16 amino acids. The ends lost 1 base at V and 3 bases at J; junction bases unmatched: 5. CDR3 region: CASSLISGSSTDTQYF. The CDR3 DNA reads TGTGCCAGCAGCTTAATTAGCGGGAGTAGTACAGATACGCAGTATTTT.

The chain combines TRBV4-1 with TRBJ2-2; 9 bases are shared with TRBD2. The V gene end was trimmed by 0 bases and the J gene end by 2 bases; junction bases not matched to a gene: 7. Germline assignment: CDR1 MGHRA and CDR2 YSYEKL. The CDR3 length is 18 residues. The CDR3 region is CASSQEFTSGLNTGELFF. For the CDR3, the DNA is TGCGCCAGCAGCCAAGAATTTACTAGCGGGCTAAACACCGGGGAGCTGTTTTTT.

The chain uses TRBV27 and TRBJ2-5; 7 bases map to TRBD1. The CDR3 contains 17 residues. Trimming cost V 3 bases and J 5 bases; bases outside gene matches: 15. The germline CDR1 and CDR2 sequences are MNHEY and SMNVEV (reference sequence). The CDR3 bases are TGTGCCAGCAGTTTTTCGGGGACAGCCCCTATTGTGGAGACCCAGTACTTC. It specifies CASSFSGTAPIVETQYF.